The sequence of this TCR beta chain was determined in a study of T cell responses to AZD1222 COVID-19 vaccine. Generated by immunoSEQ multiplex PCR, the TCRdb table keeps only in-frame clones and is missing some. Of approximately 100,000 clones in the sample, roughly 87% were seen once. This clone was counted only a few times. Its antigen is undetermined. Deletions cut 4 bases from V and 2 bases from J, with 17 bases between. This CDR3 has 15 residues. Germline loops: CDR1 SQVTM, CDR2 ANQGSEA. The study's findings and limits: At 160-218 and 743-854, vaccine-associated CD4 TCRs were dominant, and they spanned spike. White British donors predominated, females outnumbered males, and clonal diversity was possibly underestimated.

Sequencing used peripheral blood, obtained on day 0 of AZD1222 vaccination. The chain couples TRBV29-1 to TRBJ2-5; perhaps TRBD1 as D (5 bases). The TCR sequence derives from an adult in good health. The DNA for the CDR3 is TGCAGCGTTGTTGGCACAGGAGACAGTCAAGAGACCCAGTACTTC. Residues: CSVVGTGDSQETQYF.